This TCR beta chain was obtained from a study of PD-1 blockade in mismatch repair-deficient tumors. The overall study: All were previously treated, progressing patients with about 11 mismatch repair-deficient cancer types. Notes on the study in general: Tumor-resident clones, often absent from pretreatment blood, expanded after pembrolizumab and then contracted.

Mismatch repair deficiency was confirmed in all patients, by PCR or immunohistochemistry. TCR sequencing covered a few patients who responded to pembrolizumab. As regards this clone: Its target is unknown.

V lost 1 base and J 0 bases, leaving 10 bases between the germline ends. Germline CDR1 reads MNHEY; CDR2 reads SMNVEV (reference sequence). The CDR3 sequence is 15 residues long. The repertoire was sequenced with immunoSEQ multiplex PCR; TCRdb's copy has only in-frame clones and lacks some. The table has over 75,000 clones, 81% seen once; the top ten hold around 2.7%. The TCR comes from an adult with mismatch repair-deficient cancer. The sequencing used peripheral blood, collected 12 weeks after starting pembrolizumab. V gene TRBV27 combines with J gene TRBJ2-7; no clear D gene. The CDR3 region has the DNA TGTGCCAGCAGTTTATATCTGGGGTTCTCCTACGAGCAGTACTTC. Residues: CASSLYLGFSYEQYF.